This T cell receptor (beta chain) originates from a study of molecular identifiers for immune sequencing clone quantification. Across the whole study: In replicates, RNA from approximately 22,000 or 94,000 naive CD8 cells was divided five ways and four parts were sequenced.

This clonotype has only a few counts. TCRdb called the PCR reads again in MiXCR, with one record for every CDR3 protein. Of roughly 71,000 distinct CDR3 sequences listed, less than 20% are singletons. Sorted cells numbering about 19,000 to 1,000,000, with 10%, 30% or 50% RNA, yielded the naive CD8 libraries. Naive CD8 T cells were sorted, and the gate applied was CD8+CD4-CCR7+CD45RA+. CDR1 and CDR2 (germline): LNHNV, YYDKDF (reference sequence). The V and J ends lost 8 bases and 10 bases, in that order; junction bases with no gene match: 9. The CDR3 length is 13 residues. Sequenced input: naive CD8+ T cells from blood, with Jurkat cell RNA spiked in. The subset here: FACS-sorted CD8+CD4-CCR7+CD45RA+ naive T cells. This chain joins TRBV15 and TRBJ2-1; TRBD2 matches at 9 bases. The clonotype originates from a human donor in good health. Some libraries in this study had Jurkat cell RNA spiked in. The CDR3 loop is CATRVLAGGEQFF. In DNA, the CDR3 is TGTGCCACCCGCGTACTAGCGGGCGGGGAGCAGTTCTTC.